This TCR beta chain was sequenced for a study of CD8 T cells in ankylosing spondylitis. General study points: Clones tied to disease were said to be significantly enriched in matched ankylosing spondylitis synovial fluid. Typical of ankylosing spondylitis blood, it appeared, was a TCR beta motif of under 10 highly homologous variants. In the blood and synovial fluid of reactive arthritis, some motif variants had been previously reported.

The CDR3 sequence is 11 residues long. The ends were cut back, 2 bases at V and 12 bases at J, with 11 bases in the middle. Per the germline V gene, CDR1 is LGHDT and CDR2 is YNNKEL (reference sequence). Comments on this clonotype: Its antigen is not identified.

Researchers built TCR beta libraries using quantitative 5'-RACE with molecular barcodes. TCRdb called the 5' RACE reads again in MiXCR, with one record for every CDR3 protein. The sample holds approximately 540,000 distinct CDR3 sequences, roughly 13% seen once. Sequencing input: blood, either unsorted or a sorted T cell fraction (not recorded which). The chain carries TRBV3-1 and TRBJ2-7; the D is unclear. The TCR sequence derives from a male donor with ankylosing spondylitis. CDR3 bases: TGTGCCAGCAGCCAATCGGACCGCCGGTACTTC. Amino acid sequence: CASSQSDRRYF.